This T cell receptor (beta chain) was identified in a study of T cell repertoires in cytomegalovirus infection. Study in general: Public TCR beta signatures provided an indication of both CMV infection and a matching HLA type.

This clonotype has ten or more counts. Antigen specificity is unknown. Study results and caveats: The ex vivo response was dominated by HLA-C-restricted CMV-specific TCR beta clonotypes. Summed frequency of public TCR beta families distinguished CMV carriers with the relevant HLA.

The germline V gene has CDR1 LNHDA and CDR2 SQIVND (reference sequence). The CDR3 length is 13 residues. The V and J ends lost 4 bases and 0 bases respectively, with 6 bases between them. MiXCR, applied by TCRdb to the reads, yields one record per CDR3 protein. The sample holds fewer than 200,000 distinct CDR3 sequences; 13% to 15% are singletons and the top ten take roughly 30%. Sequenced sample: PBMCs. The receptor comes from a human donor in good health (CMV status not recorded). Some clones in this sample may be carry-over from other donors' samples. This chain joins TRBV19 and TRBJ1-2; the D is unclear. This chain's CDR3 is CASSTEANYGYTF. DNA for the CDR3: TGTGCCAGTAGTACAGAAGCTAACTATGGCTACACCTTC.